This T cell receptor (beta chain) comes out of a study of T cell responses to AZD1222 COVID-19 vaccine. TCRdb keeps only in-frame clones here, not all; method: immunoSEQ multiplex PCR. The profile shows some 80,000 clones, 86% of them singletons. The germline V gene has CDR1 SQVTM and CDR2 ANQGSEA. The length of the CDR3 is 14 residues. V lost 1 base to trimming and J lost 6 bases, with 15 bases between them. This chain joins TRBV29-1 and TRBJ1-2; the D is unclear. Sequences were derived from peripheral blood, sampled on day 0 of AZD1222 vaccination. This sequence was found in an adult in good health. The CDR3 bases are TGCAGCGTTGAAGCCTTTGGTCGTGTGGATGGCTACACCTTC. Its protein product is CSVEAFGRVDGYTF.